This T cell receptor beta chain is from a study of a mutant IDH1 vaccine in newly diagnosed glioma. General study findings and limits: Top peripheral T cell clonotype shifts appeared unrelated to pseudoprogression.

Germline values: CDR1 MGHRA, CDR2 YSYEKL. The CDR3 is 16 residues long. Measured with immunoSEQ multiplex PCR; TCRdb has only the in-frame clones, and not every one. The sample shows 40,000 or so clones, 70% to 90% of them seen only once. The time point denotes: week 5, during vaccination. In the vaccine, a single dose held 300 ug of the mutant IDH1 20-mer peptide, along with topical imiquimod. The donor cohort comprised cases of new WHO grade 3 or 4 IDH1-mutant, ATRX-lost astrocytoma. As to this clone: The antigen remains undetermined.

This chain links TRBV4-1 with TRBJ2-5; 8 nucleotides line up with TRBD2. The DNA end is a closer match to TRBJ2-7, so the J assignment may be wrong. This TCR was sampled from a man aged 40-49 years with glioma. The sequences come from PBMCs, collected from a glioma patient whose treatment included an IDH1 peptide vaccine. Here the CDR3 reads CASSQDWAGGSYEQYF. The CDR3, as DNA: TGCGCCAGCAGCCAAGATTGGGCGGGAGGCTCCTACGAGCAGTACTTC.